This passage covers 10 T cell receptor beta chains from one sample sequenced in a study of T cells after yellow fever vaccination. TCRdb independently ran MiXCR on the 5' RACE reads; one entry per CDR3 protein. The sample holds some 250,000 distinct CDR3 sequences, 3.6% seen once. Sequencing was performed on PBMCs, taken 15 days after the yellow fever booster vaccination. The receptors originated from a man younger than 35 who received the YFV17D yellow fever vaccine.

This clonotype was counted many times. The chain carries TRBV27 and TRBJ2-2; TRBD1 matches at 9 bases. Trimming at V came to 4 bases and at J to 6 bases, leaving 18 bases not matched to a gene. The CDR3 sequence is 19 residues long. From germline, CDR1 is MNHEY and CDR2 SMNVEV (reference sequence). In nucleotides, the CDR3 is TGTGCCAGCAGTTCCCGGGACAGGGTGTACCTAGCCAGAGCCGGGGAGCTGTTTTTT. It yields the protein CASSSRDRVYLARAGELFF.

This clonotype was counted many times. CDR3 coding DNA: TGTGCCAGCAGCTTAGGATATGACGGAGAGCAGTACTTC. Translated: CASSLGYDGEQYF. The chain recombines TRBV7-2 with TRBJ2-7, with D hard to call. V gave up 1 base and J gave up 7 bases, with 11 bases separating them. Germline values: CDR1 SGHTA, CDR2 FQGNSA. The CDR3 totals 13 residues.

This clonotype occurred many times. In DNA form, the CDR3 reads TGCAGTGCTAGAGGGACGGAGGAAGAGACCCAGTACTTC. This encodes CSARGTEEETQYF. The rearrangement joins TRBV20-1 to TRBJ2-5; perhaps TRBD2 as D (5 bases). The length of the CDR3 is 13 residues. Germline CDR1 is DFQATT and CDR2 is SNEGSKA (reference sequence). Trimming cost V 1 base and J 3 bases, with 9 bases left between them.

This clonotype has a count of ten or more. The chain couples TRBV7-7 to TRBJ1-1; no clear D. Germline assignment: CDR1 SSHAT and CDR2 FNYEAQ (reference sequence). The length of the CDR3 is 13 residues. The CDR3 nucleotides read TGTGCTACCTCCAGAACAGTGAACACTGAAGCTTTCTTT. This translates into CATSRTVNTEAFF.

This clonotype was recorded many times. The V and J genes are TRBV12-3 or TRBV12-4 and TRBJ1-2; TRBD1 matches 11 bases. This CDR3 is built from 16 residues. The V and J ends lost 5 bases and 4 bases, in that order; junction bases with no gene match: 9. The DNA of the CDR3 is TGTGCCAGCAGTCCGAACGACGGGACAGGGGGCTATGGCTACACCTTC. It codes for CASSPNDGTGGYGYTF.

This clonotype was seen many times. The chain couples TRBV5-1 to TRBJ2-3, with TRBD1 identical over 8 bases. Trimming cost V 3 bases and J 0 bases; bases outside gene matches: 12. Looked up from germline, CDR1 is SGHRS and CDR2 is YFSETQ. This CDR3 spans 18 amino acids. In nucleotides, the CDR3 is TGCGCCAGCAGCTACGGACAGGGAACTCCTGCTAGCACAGATACGCAGTATTTT. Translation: CASSYGQGTPASTDTQYF.

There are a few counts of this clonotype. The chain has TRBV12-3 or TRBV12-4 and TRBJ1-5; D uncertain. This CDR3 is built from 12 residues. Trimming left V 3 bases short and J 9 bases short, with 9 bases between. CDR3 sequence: CASSFPPGPQHF. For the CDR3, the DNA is TGTGCCAGCAGTTTCCCCCCCGGGCCCCAGCATTTT.

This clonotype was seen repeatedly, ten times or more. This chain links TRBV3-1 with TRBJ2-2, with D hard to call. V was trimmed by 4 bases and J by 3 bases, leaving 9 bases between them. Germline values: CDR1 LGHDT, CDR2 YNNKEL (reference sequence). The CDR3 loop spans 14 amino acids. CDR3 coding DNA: TGTGCCAGCAGCCGAACTTGGGACACCGGGGAGCTGTTTTTT. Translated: CASSRTWDTGELFF. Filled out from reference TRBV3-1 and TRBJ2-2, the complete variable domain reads DTAVSQTPKYLVTQMGNDKSIKCEQNLGHDTMYWYKQDSKKFLKIMFSYNNKELIINETVPNRFSPKSPDKAHLNLHINSLELGDSAVYFCASSRTWDTGELFFGEGSRLTVL.

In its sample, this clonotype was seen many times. The CDR3 here is CASSPWGGGQETQYF. The CDR3 bases are TGTGCCAGCAGCCCCTGGGGAGGGGGGCAAGAGACCCAGTACTTC. V gene TRBV7-2 combines with J gene TRBJ2-5; a weak D match, TRBD2 (7 bases). V was cut by 5 bases and J by 2 bases, with 15 bases left in between. CDR1 is SGHTA and CDR2 is FQGNSA in the germline V gene. The CDR3 spans 15 residues.

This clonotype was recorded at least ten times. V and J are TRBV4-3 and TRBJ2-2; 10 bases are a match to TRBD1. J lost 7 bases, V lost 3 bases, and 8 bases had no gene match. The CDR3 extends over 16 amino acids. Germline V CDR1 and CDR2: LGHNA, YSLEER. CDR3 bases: TGCGCCAGCAGCCACGGGACAGGGGTTAGGGGCGGGGAGCTGTTTTTT. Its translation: CASSHGTGVRGGELFF.